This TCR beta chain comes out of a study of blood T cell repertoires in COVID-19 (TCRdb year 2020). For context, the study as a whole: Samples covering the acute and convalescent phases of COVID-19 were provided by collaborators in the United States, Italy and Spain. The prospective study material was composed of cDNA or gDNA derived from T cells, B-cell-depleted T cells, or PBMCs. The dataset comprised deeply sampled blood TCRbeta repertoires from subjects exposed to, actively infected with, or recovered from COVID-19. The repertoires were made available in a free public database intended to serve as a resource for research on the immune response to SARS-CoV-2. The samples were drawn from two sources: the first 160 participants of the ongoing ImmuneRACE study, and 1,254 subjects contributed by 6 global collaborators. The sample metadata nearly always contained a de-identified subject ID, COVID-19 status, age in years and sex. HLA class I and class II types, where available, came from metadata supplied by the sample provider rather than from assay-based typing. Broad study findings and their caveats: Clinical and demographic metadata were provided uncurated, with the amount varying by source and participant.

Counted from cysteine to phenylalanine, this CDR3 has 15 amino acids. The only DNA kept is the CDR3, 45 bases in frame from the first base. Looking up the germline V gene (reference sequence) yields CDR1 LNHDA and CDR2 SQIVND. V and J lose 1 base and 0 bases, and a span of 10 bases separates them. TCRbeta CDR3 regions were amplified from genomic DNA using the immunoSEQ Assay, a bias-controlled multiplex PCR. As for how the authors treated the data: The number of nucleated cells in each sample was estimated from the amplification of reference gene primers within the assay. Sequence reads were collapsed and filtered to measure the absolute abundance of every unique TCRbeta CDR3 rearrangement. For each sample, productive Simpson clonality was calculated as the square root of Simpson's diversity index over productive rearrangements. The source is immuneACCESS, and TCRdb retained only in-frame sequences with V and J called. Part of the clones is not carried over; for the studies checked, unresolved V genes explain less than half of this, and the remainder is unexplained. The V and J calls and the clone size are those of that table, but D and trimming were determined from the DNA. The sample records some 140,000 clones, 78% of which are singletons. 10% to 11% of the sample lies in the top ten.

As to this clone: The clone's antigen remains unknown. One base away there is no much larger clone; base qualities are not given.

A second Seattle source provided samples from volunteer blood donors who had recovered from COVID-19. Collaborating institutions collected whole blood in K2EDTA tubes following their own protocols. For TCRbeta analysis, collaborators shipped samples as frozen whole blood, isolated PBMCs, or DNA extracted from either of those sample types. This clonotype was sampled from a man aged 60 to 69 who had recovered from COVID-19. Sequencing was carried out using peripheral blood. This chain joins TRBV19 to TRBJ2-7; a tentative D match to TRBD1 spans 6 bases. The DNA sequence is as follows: TGTGCCAGTAGTATAGGACAGGAGAGCTCCTACGAGCAGTACTTC. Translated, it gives CASSIGQESSYEQYF.